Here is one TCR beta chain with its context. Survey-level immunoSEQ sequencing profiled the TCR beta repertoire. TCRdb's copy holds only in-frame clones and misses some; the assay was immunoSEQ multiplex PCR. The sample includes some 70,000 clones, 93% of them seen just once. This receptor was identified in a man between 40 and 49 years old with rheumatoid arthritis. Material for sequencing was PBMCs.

In DNA form, the CDR3 reads TGTGCCAGCAGTACCTGGACTAGCGGGGCGGATACGCAGTATTTT. This gives the protein CASSTWTSGADTQYF. J is TRBJ2-3 and V is TRBV28, with 12 bases identical to TRBD2. Germline CDR1 MDHEN, CDR2 SYDVKM. The length of the CDR3 is 15 residues. J lost 6 bases, V lost 5 bases, and 6 bases had no gene match.